Reported below is one T cell receptor (beta chain). Its antigen remains unknown. This sample is part of a study of radiotherapy plus CTLA-4 blockade in lung cancer. Overall study context: Among all patients, 15% to 20% showed objective responses, while roughly 31% had disease control. General study results and limits: Peripheral blood showed expansion of tumor-derived TCR clones after radiotherapy and ipilimumab. With interferon-beta, early dynamics of blood T cell clones were reported to best predict response.

Germline V lookup: CDR1 LNHDA, CDR2 SQIVND (reference sequence). The ends were cut back, 9 bases at V and 2 bases at J, with 15 bases in the middle. The CDR3 extends over 14 amino acids. Clones were sequenced by immunoSEQ multiplex PCR, and TCRdb holds only the in-frame ones, with some missing. Of around 63,000 clones detected, approximately 79% appear once; the ten largest clones hold 16%. Those patients who had chemo-refractory metastatic non-small-cell lung cancer were given focal radiation along with CTLA-4 blockade through ipilimumab. Sample: peripheral blood, taken from a patient treated with radiotherapy plus ipilimumab. The receptor comes from a human donor with non-small cell lung cancer whose response to radiotherapy plus ipilimumab could not be evaluated. Some clones in this sample may be carry-over from other donors' samples. This chain connects TRBV19 to TRBJ2-3, with TRBD2 as a possible D gene (6 bases). CDR3: CASSRAGPTDTQYF. The CDR3 DNA is TGTGCCAGCTCCCGGGCGGGGCCCACAGATACGCAGTATTTT.